What follows describes a single T cell receptor (beta chain). Here immunoSEQ multiplex PCR was the method, and the copy in TCRdb shows in-frame clones only, minus some. The table lists 250,000 to 350,000 clones, around 89% of them singletons, with under 8% in the top ten. This entry is derived from a study of blood T cell repertoires in COVID-19. Looking at the study overall: The United States, Italy and Spain were the sources of the acute and convalescent COVID-19 samples. T cells, B-cell-depleted T cells, or PBMCs provided the cDNA or gDNA that served as material.

With V trimmed by 5 bases and J by 2 bases, 8 bases remained unmatched. This CDR3 spans 15 amino acids. Germline assignment: CDR1 LNHDA and CDR2 SQIVND (reference sequence). Material: peripheral blood. This chain joins TRBV19 and TRBJ1-1, with 7 nucleotides matching TRBD1. This clonotype originated in a man younger than 35 who had recovered from COVID-19. CDR3 in amino acids: CASSFAGTANTEAFF. CDR3 nucleotide sequence: TGTGCCAGTAGTTTCGCCGGGACAGCTAACACTGAAGCTTTCTTT.